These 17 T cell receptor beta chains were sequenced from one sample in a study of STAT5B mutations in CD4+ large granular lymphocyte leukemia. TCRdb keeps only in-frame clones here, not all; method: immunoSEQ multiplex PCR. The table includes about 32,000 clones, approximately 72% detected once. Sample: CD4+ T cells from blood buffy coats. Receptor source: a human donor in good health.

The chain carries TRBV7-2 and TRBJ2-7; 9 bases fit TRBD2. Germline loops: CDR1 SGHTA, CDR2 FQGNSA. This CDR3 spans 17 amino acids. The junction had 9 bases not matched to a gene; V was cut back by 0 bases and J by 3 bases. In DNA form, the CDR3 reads TGTGCCAGCAGCTTAGCAGTCGCGGGACTAGCTCTCTACGAGCAGTACTTC. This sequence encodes CASSLAVAGLALYEQYF.

CDR3: CASSPPGGQKAQYF. CDR3 coding DNA: TGTGCCAGCTCACCACCGGGGGGACAAAAGGCCCAGTACTTC. This sequence joins TRBV18 and TRBJ2-5; the D call may be TRBD1 or TRBD2 (6 bases each). Trimming left V 0 bases short and J 9 bases short, with 14 bases between. This CDR3 is 14 amino acids long. Germline V gives CDR1 KGHSH, CDR2 LQKENI.

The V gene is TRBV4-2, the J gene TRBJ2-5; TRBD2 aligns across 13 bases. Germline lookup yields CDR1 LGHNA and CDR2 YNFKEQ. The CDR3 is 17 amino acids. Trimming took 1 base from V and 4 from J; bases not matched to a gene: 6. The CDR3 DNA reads TGTGCCAGCAGCCAAGGGACTAGCGGGAGTCGAGGAGAGACCCAGTACTTC. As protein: CASSQGTSGSRGETQYF.

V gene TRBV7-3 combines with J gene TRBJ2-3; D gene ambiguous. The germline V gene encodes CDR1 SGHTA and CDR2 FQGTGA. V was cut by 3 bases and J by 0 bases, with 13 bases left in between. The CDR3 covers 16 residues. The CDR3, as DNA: TGTGCCAGCAGCTTCTCTCCTCTTCTTAGCACAGATACGCAGTATTTT. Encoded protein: CASSFSPLLSTDTQYF.

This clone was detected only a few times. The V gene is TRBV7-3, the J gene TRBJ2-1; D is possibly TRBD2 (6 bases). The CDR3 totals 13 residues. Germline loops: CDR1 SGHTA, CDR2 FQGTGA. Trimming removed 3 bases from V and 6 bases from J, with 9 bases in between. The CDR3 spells CASSFWGGNEQFF. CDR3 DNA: TGTGCCAGCAGCTTTTGGGGAGGCAATGAGCAGTTCTTC.

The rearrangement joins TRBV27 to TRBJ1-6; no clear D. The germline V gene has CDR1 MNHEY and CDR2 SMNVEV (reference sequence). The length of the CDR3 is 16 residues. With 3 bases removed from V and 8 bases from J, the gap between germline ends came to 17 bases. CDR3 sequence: CASSLWRLGEDSPLHF. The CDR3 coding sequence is TGTGCCAGCAGTTTGTGGCGATTAGGAGAGGATTCACCCCTCCACTTT.

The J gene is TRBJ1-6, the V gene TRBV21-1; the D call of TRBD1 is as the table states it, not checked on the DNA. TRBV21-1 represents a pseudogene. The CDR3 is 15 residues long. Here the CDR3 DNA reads TGTGCCAGCAGCAAGGACAGGGTTAGTGGTTCACCCCTCCACTTT. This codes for CASSKDRVSGSPLHF.

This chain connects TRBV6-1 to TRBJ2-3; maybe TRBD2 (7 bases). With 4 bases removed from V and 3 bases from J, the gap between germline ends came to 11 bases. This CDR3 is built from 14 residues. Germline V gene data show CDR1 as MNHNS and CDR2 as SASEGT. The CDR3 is CASSGGGGTDTQYF. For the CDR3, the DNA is TGTGCCAGCAGTGGGGGGGGCGGGACAGATACGCAGTATTTT.

CDR3 loop: CASTLGTGGTEAFF. CDR3 coding DNA: TGTGCCAGCACCTTGGGGACAGGGGGCACTGAAGCTTTCTTT. The chain combines TRBV6-1 with TRBJ1-1, with 11 positions matching TRBD1. Germline trimming cut 7 bases from V and 4 bases from J; bases unmatched to any gene: 5. From germline, CDR1 is MNHNS and CDR2 SASEGT. This CDR3 comprises 14 residues.

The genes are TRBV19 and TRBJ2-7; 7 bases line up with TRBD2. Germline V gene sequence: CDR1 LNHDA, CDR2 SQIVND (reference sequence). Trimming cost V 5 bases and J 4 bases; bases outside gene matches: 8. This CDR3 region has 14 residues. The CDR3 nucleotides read TGTGCCAGTAGTCTCGCGGGAGAGAGGTACGAGCAGTACTTC. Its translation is CASSLAGERYEQYF.

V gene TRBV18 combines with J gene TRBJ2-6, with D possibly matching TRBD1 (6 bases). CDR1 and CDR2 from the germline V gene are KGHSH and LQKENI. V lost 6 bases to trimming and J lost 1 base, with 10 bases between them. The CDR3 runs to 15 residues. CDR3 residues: CASSPQGSGANVLTF. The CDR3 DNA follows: TGTGCCAGCTCTCCCCAGGGGTCTGGGGCCAACGTCCTGACTTTC.

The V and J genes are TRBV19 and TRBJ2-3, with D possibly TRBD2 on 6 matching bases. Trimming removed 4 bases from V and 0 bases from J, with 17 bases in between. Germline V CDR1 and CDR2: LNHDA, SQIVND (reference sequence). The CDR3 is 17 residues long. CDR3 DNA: TGTGCCAGTAGTAGGGGAGGCCAAGGATTGAGCACAGATACGCAGTATTTT. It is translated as CASSRGGQGLSTDTQYF.

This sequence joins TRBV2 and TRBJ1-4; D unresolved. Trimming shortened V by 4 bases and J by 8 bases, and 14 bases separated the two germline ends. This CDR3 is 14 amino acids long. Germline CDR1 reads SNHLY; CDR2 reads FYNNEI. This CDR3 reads CASSVRASREKLFF. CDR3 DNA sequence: TGTGCCAGCAGTGTTAGGGCTAGTCGGGAAAAACTGTTTTTT.

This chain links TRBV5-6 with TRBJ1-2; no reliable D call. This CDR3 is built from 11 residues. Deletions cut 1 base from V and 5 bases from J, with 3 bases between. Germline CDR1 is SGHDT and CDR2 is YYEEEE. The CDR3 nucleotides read TGTGCCAGCAGCTTGCAGTATGGCTACACCTTC. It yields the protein CASSLQYGYTF.

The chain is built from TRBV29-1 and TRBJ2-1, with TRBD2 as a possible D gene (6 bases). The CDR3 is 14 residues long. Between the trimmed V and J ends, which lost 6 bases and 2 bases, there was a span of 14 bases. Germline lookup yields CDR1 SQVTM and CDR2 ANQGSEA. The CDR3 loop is CSVPRGGPYNEQFF. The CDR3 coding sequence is TGCAGCGTGCCCCGTGGAGGGCCCTACAATGAGCAGTTCTTC.

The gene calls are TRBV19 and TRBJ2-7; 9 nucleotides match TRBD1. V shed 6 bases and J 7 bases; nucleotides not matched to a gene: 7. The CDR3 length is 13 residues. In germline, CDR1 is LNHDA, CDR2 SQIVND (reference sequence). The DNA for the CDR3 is TGTGCCAGTAGCAGGGGACAGGGAAGGGAGCAGTACTTC. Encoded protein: CASSRGQGREQYF.

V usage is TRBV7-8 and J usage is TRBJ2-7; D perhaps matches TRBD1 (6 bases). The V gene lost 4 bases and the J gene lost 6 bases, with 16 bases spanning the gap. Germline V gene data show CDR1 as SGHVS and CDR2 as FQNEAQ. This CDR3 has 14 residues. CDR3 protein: CASSSTGFVFEQYF. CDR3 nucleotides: TGTGCCAGCAGCTCAACAGGGTTCGTTTTCGAGCAGTACTTC.